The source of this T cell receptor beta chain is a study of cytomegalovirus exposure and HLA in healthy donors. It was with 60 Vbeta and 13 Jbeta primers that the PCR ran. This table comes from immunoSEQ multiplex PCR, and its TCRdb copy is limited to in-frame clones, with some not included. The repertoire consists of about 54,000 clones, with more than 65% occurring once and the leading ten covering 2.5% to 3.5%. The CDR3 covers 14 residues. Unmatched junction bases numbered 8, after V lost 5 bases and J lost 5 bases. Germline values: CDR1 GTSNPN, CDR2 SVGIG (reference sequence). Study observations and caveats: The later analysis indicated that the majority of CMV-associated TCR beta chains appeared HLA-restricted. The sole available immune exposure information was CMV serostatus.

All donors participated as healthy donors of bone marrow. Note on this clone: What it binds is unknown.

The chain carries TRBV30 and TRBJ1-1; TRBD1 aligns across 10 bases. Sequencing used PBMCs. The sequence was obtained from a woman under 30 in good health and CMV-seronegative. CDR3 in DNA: TGTGCCTGGGCGTCGGGACAGGGGTTAACTGAAGCTTTCTTT. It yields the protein CAWASGQGLTEAFF.